The 19 T cell receptor beta chains presented below share a single source sample, sequenced in a study of T cell repertoires and HLA-DP antigens. After approximately 16 days' expansion, CD4+ cells were restimulated less than 30 h with HeLa expressing allogeneic DPB1. Retrovirally transduced HeLa cells with HLA-DPA1/DPB1, HLA-DM, invariant chain and CD80 served as stimulators. Some clones are missing from TCRdb's copy, which holds only in-frame ones; the method was immunoSEQ multiplex PCR. Of approximately 3,800 clones listed, 76% are singletons. The sequencing sample was made of CD137- CD4+ T cells from cultured PBMCs. The receptors here all came from a woman between 18 and 29 years old in good health and CMV-seronegative.

There are a few counts of this clone. An end of the junction differs from the germline gene, which may be a read error. The chain is built from TRBV7-7 and TRBJ1-3, with TRBD1 as a possible D gene (5 bases). Germline V gene sequence: CDR1 SSHAT, CDR2 FNYEAQ (reference sequence). This CDR3 region has 14 residues. CDR3 in amino acids: CASSSRRGADTIYF. CDR3 coding DNA: TGTGCTAGCAGCTCCCGCCGGGGCGCGGACACCATATATTTT.

This chain joins TRBV28 and TRBJ2-7, with TRBD1 matching 7 bases. The CDR3 contains 14 residues. The ends lost 5 bases at V and 2 bases at J; junction bases unmatched: 6. The germline V gene has CDR1 MDHEN and CDR2 SYDVKM. The CDR3: CASSQTTGAYEQYV. CDR3 in DNA: TGTGCCAGCAGTCAAACAACAGGGGCCTACGAGCAGTACGTC.

The chain combines TRBV7-8 with TRBJ1-3; weak D call: TRBD1 (5 bases). From germline, CDR1 is SGHVS and CDR2 FQNEAQ. This CDR3 contains 17 residues. Trimming took 2 bases from V and 3 from J, leaving 17 bases between them. CDR3 region: CASSLRGRILVGNTIYF. DNA of the CDR3: TGTGCCAGCAGCTTAAGGGGCCGGATTTTAGTTGGAAACACCATATATTTT.

The chain is built from TRBV7-3 and TRBJ2-5; TRBD1 is a possible D gene (5 bases). V was clipped by 4 bases and J by 5 bases, with 8 bases between them. The CDR3 sequence is 12 residues long. Germline values: CDR1 SGHTA, CDR2 FQGTGA. CDR3 nucleotide sequence: TGTGCCAGCAGCTCAGCAGGGGAGACCCAGTACTTC. The encoded protein is CASSSAGETQYF.

The rearrangement links TRBV9 to TRBJ2-1; 13 bases are a match to TRBD2. CDR3 length: 16 residues. Germline CDR1 reads SGDLS; CDR2 reads YYNGEE. V trimming: 4 bases; J trimming: 8 bases; junction bases outside the gene matches: 9. The CDR3 here is CASSPRLAGGGHEQFF. Written as DNA, the CDR3 is TGTGCCAGCAGCCCGCGACTAGCGGGGGGCGGCCATGAGCAGTTCTTC.

This chain uses TRBV5-1 with TRBJ2-3; unclear D gene. This CDR3 is 13 amino acids long. Per germline, CDR1 SGHRS and CDR2 YFSETQ. Trimming stripped 4 bases from V and 4 bases from J, with 10 bases between. The CDR3, as DNA: TGCGCCAGCAGCCGATTTTTCGCAGATACGCAGTATTTT. Its protein product is CASSRFFADTQYF.

The chain employs TRBV7-6 and TRBJ1-6; unclear D gene. Germline values: CDR1 SGHVS, CDR2 FNYEAQ. V lost 4 bases, J lost 4 bases, and 8 bases lay in between. CDR3 length equals 14 residues. The CDR3 region has the DNA TGTGCCAGCAGCTGGAGAGGGTATAATTCACCCCTCCACTTT. Translation: CASSWRGYNSPLHF.

This chain uses TRBV11-2 with TRBJ2-5; 8 nucleotides line up with TRBD1. CDR3 size: 16 residues. J was trimmed by 3 bases and V by 3 bases; bases with no gene match: 9. The germline V gene has CDR1 SGHAT and CDR2 FQNNGV. For the CDR3, the DNA is TGTGCCAGCAGCTTGGACAGGGCAAGGGGCAAAGAGACCCAGTACTTC. This translates into CASSLDRARGKETQYF.

The genes are TRBV7-3 and TRBJ2-1, with D perhaps matching TRBD1 or TRBD2 (5 bases each). With 2 bases removed from V and 13 bases from J, the gap between germline ends came to 15 bases. The CDR3 is made up of 13 amino acids. Germline V gives CDR1 SGHTA, CDR2 FQGTGA. CDR3 sequence: CASSLARGVPQFF. The CDR3 bases are TGTGCCAGCAGCTTAGCGAGGGGTGTCCCCCAGTTCTTC.

This clone was seen only once. J is TRBJ2-3 and V is TRBV5-4, with 10 bases that match TRBD2. Trimming at V came to 1 base and at J to 6 bases, leaving 5 bases not matched to a gene. Germline lookup yields CDR1 SGHNT and CDR2 YYREEE (reference sequence). The CDR3 runs to 15 residues. CDR3 amino acids: CASSLNSGRTDTQYF. The CDR3 nucleotides read TGTGCCAGCAGCTTGAATAGCGGGAGGACGGATACGCAGTATTTT.

This clone occurred a few times. The chain employs TRBV29-1 and TRBJ1-5, with TRBD1 identical over 9 bases. Looked up from germline, CDR1 is SQVTM and CDR2 is ANQGSEA. CDR3 size: 15 residues. V was clipped by 7 bases and J by 6 bases; unmatched bases: 13. CDR3 coding DNA: TGCAGCGCAACTTATCCGGGACAGGGCAGTCAGCCCCAGCATTTT. Translating gives CSATYPGQGSQPQHF.

The CDR3 reads CASSQGGRGVQETQYF. The CDR3 bases are TGCGCCAGCAGCCAAGGTGGCAGGGGGGTACAAGAGACCCAGTACTTC. The J gene is TRBJ2-5, the V gene TRBV4-1; tentatively, D is TRBD1 (7 bases). CDR3 size: 16 residues. Deletions cut 1 base from V and 2 bases from J, with 14 bases between. Germline assignment: CDR1 MGHRA and CDR2 YSYEKL.

This clone came up a few times. This sequence joins TRBV4-1 and TRBJ1-5, with 7 nucleotides matching TRBD1. This CDR3 is built from 15 residues. Germline-derived CDR1 and CDR2 are MGHRA and YSYEKL. The V gene end was trimmed by 4 bases and the J gene end by 1 base; junction bases not matched to a gene: 4. CDR3 protein: CASSPSTGSNQPQHF. CDR3 nucleotides: TGCGCCAGCAGCCCGTCGACAGGGAGCAATCAGCCCCAGCATTTT.

V and J are TRBV19 and TRBJ2-1; 9 nucleotides line up with TRBD2. The germline V gene has CDR1 LNHDA and CDR2 SQIVND (reference sequence). CDR3 length: 16 residues. V shed 5 bases, J shed 1 base, and the junction held 6 bases outside the gene matches. CDR3 loop: CASSEARGGSYNEQFF. The CDR3 nucleotides are TGTGCCAGTAGTGAGGCGCGGGGGGGGTCCTACAATGAGCAGTTCTTC.

The gene calls are TRBV19 and TRBJ2-2; 8 bases match TRBD1. The CDR3 sequence is 16 residues long. The V segment lost 3 bases and the J segment 5 bases; nucleotides outside the gene matches: 8. In germline, CDR1 is LNHDA, CDR2 SQIVND (reference sequence). CDR3 in amino acids: CASSIGNRGKTGELFF. Here the CDR3 DNA reads TGTGCCAGTAGTATTGGGAACAGGGGGAAGACCGGGGAGCTGTTTTTT.

The chain combines TRBV2 with TRBJ2-3, with TRBD2 identical over 10 bases. Germline V gene data show CDR1 as SNHLY and CDR2 as FYNNEI. Unmatched junction bases numbered 11, after V lost 6 bases and J lost 2 bases. The CDR3 runs to 17 residues. The CDR3 loop is CASRPTGAGGLTDTQYF. CDR3 DNA sequence: TGTGCCAGCAGACCAACCGGAGCGGGAGGGCTCACAGATACGCAGTATTTT.

V is TRBV9 and J is TRBJ1-1; D unresolved. Per the germline V gene, CDR1 is SGDLS and CDR2 is YYNGEE. The CDR3 is 13 amino acids. Trimming removed 4 bases from V and 1 base from J, with 8 bases in between. CDR3 amino acids: CASSSRQNTEAFF. The CDR3 DNA is TGTGCCAGCAGCTCGCGACAGAACACTGAAGCTTTCTTT.

The rearrangement joins TRBV28 to TRBJ1-5, with 9 bases identical to TRBD1. The CDR3 extends over 16 amino acids. After removal of 4 bases from V and 4 bases from J, the junction contained 8 bases not matched to a gene. Germline V CDR1 and CDR2: MDHEN, SYDVKM. The CDR3 loop reads CASSYAGTGNNQPQHF. DNA for the CDR3: TGTGCCAGCAGTTATGCCGGGACAGGGAATAATCAGCCCCAGCATTTT.

This CDR3 reads CASSRGRQGDQETQYF. The CDR3 bases are TGTGCCAGCAGCCGGGGGCGGCAGGGGGACCAAGAGACCCAGTACTTC. The J gene is TRBJ2-5, the V gene TRBV5-5, with a possible D match to TRBD1 (7 bases). V lost 4 bases, J lost 0 bases, and 16 bases lay in between. The CDR3 consists of 16 residues. Germline loops: CDR1 SGHKS, CDR2 YYEKEE (reference sequence).